The clone carrying this T cell receptor beta chain was seen repeatedly, ten times or more. In TCRdb, the reads were re-called with MiXCR into one record per CDR3 protein. The table lists over 3,500 distinct CDR3 sequences, roughly 8% of them singletons, with approximately 8.6% in the top ten. Input material: CD4+ T cells from synovial fluid. The sequence derives from a human donor with rheumatoid arthritis.

The CDR3 here is CASSVGLAGGVGTDTQYF. In DNA form, the CDR3 reads TGTGCCAGCAGCGTGGGACTAGCGGGAGGAGTTGGCACAGATACGCAGTATTTT. The chain is built from TRBV9 and TRBJ2-3; 15 nucleotides align to TRBD2. This CDR3 region has 18 residues. In germline, CDR1 is SGDLS, CDR2 YYNGEE. V shed 2 bases and J 1 base; nucleotides not matched to a gene: 5.